This T cell receptor beta chain was documented in a study of cytomegalovirus exposure and HLA in healthy donors. As for this clone: The antigen is not known.

Amplification used 60 Vbeta primers and 13 Jbeta primers. Profiled with immunoSEQ multiplex PCR; TCRdb holds only in-frame clones, not every one. The sample records 150,000 to 200,000 clones, more than 65% being singletons. Overall study results and limits: Follow-up analysis seemed to connect common viral pathogens with several of the most significant clusters identified.

Germline lookup yields CDR1 KGHSH and CDR2 LQKENI. The V segment lost 5 bases and the J segment 5 bases; nucleotides outside the gene matches: 5. The CDR3 loop spans 13 amino acids. The specimen was PBMCs. The receptor's source is a man between 50 and 59 years old in good health and CMV-seropositive. The chain couples TRBV18 to TRBJ2-5, with 7 bases matching TRBD1. The CDR3 protein is CASSSDREETQYF. The CDR3 nucleotides read TGTGCCAGCTCATCAGACAGGGAGGAGACCCAGTACTTC.